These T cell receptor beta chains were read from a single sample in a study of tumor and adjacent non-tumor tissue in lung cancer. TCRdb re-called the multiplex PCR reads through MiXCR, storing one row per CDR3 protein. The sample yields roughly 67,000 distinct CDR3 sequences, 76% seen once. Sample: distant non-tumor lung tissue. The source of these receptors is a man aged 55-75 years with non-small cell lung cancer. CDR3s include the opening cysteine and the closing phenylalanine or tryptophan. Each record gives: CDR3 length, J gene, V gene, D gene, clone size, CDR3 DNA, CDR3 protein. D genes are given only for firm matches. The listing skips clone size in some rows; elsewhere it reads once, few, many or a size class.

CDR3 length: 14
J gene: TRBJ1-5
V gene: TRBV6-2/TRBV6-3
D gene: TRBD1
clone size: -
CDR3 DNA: TGTGCCTACAGGGGGGACTTAGGCAATCAGCCCCAGCATTTT
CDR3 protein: CAYRGDLGNQPQHF

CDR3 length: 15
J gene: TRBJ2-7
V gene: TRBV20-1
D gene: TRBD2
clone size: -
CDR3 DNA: TGCAGTGCTACAGCGACTAGCGGGAGATTCGACGAGCAGTATTTC
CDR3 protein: CSATATSGRFDEQYF

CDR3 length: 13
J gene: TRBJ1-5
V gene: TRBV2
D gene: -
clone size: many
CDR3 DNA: TGTGCCAGCAGTCGGGACAGCAATCAGCCCCAGCATTTT
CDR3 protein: CASSRDSNQPQHF

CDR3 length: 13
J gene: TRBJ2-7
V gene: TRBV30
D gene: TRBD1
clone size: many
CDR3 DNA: TGTGCCTGGAGTGTGAGACAGGGGAACGAGCAGTACTTC
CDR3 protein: CAWSVRQGNEQYF

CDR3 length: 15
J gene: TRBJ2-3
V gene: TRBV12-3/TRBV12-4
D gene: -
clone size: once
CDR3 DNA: TGTCCCAGCAGTTTAGCGAGACGGGTCGCAGATACGCAGTACTTT
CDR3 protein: CPSSLARRVADTQYF

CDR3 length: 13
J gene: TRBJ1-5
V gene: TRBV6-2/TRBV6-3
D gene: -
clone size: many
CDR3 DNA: TGTGCCAGCAGTACTGGGCCCTATCAGCCCCAGCATTTT
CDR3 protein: CASSTGPYQPQHF

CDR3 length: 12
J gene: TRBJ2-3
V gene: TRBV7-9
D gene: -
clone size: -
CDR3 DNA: TGTGCCAGCAGCTTAGTGGTAGATACGCAATATTTT
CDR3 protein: CASSLVVDTQYF

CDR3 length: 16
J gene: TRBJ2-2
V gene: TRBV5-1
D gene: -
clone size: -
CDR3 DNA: TGCACCAGCAGCCCGACGGGACACACGAACACTGGGGAGCTGTTTTTT
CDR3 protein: CTSSPTGHTNTGELFF

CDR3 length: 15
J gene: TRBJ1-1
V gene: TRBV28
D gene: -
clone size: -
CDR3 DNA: TGTGCCAGCAGGCCCCTACAGGAATCTAACTCTGAAGCTTTCTTT
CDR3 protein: CASRPLQESNSEAFF

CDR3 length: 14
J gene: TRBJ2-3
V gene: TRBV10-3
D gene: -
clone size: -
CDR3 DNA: TGTGCCATCAGTGAGTATGGATCAACAGATGCGCAGTATTTT
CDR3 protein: CAISEYGSTDAQYF

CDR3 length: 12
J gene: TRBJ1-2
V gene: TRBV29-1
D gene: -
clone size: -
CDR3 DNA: TGCAGCGTTGCGGCGTCGAACTATGGCTACGCCTTC
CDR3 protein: CSVAASNYGYAF

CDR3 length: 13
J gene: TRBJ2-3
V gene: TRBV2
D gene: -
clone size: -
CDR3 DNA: TGTGCCAGCAGTGGCGGCCTTCCCGATACGCAGTATTTT
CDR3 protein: CASSGGLPDTQYF

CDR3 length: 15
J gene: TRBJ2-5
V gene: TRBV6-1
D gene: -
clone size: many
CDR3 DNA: TGTGCCAGCAGTGAACTTAGGGGGGAGCAAGAGACCCAGTACTTC
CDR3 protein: CASSELRGEQETQYF

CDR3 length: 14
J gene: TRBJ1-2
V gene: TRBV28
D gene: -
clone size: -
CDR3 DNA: TGTCCCAGCAATCCACTAGGGTCCAAAAATGGCTACACCTTC
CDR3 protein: CPSNPLGSKNGYTF

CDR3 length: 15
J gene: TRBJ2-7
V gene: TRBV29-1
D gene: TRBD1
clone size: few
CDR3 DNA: TGCAGCACTACAAGGGGGGGACAGGGTTCCCACGAGCAGTATTTC
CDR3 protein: CSTTRGGQGSHEQYF

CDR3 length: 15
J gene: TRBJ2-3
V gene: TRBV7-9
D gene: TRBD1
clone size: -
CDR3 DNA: TGTGCCAGCAGCTTTGGGACAGGAAGCACAGATACGCAGTATTTT
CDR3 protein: CASSFGTGSTDTQYF

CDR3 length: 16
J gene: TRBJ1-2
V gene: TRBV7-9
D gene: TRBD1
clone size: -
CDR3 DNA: TGTGCCAGCAGTTGGTATTACGGGACAGGTGGTTTTGGCTACACCTTC
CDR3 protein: CASSWYYGTGGFGYTF

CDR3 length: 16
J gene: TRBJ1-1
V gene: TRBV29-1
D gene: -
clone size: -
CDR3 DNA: TGCAGCGTTGAGCCCGTCCGGACAGTGGAGTGGACTGAAGCTTTCTTT
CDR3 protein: CSVEPVRTVEWTEAFF

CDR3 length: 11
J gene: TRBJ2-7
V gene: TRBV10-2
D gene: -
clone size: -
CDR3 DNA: TGCGCCAACAAGAACGGACGAGGGCAGTACTTC
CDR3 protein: CANKNGRGQYF

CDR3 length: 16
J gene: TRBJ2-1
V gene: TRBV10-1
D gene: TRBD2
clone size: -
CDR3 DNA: TGTACCAGCAGTCCCGGGACTAGCGGGAGGGGCAATGAGCAGTTCTTC
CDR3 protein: CTSSPGTSGRGNEQFF

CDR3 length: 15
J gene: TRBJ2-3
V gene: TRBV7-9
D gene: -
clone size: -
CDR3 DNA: TGTGCCAGGAGCTTACTTGAGGGGACGACAGATACGCAGGATTTT
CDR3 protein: CARSLLEGTTDTQDF

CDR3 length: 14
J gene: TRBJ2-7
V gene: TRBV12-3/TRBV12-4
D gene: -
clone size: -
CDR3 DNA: TGTGCCATCAGTCCCGGGATAGGGGGTCTCGAGCTGTACTTC
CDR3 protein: CAISPGIGGLELYF

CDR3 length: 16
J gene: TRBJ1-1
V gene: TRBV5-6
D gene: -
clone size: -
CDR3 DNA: TGTGCCAGCAGCTCCTTCCGCTCAAGGTTGAGAACTGAAGCTTTCTTT
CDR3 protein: CASSSFRSRLRTEAFF

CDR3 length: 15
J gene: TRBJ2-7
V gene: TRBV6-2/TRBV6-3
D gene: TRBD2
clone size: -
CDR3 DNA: TGTGCCAGCAGGTCGACTAGCAGGAGTGTCTATGAGCAGTACTTC
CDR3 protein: CASRSTSRSVYEQYF

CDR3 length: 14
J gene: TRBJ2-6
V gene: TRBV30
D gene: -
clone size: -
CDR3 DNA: TGTGCCTGGAGCAGGGGATCTGGGGCCAACATCCTGACTTTC
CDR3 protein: CAWSRGSGANILTF

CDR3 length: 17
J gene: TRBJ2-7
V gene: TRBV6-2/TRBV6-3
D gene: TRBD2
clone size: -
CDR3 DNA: TGTGTCAGCATTCAAACTCCGGGACTAGCGGGAGTCTACGAGCAGTACTTC
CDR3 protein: CVSIQTPGLAGVYEQYF

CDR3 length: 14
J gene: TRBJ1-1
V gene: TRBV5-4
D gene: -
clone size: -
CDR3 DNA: TGTGCCAGCAGCTCACAGGTGCGGGGAACTAAAGCTTTCTTT
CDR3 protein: CASSSQVRGTKAFF

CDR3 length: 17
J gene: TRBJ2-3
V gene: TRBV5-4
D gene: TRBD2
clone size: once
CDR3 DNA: TGTGCCAGCAGCCCCCATCTAGCGGGAGGGCCCGCAGATACGCAGTATTTT
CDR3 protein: CASSPHLAGGPADTQYF

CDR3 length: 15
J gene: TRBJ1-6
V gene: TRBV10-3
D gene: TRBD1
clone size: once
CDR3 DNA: TGTGCCATCAGTGAGGGGGACAGGGAAAATCCATCCCTCCACTTT
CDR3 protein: CAISEGDRENPSLHF

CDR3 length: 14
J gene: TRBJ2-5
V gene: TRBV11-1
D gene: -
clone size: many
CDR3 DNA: TGTGCCAGCAGCAGAGACACGTACCGAGAGACCAAGTACTTC
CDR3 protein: CASSRDTYRETKYF

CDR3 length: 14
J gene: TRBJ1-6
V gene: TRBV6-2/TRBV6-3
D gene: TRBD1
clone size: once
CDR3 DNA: TGTGCTAGCAGCCGGACAGGGGAGCGGTCACCCCTCCACTTT
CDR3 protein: CASSRTGERSPLHF

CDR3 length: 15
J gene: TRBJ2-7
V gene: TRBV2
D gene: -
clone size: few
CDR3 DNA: TGTGCCAGCAGTCCCAAACTAGTGGGGGTCTACGAGCAGTACTTC
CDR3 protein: CASSPKLVGVYEQYF

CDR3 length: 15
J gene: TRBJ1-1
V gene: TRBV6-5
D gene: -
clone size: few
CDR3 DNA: TGTGCCACCAGTCACGGCGGTCAGGTGTCCACCGAAGCTTTCTTT
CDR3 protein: CATSHGGQVSTEAFF

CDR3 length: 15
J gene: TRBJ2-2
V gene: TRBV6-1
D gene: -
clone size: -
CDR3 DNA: TGTGCTAGCAGTGAAAGGACGAGAAACACCGGGGAGCTGTTTTTT
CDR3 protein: CASSERTRNTGELFF

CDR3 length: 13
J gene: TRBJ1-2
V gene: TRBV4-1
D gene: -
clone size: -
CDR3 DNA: TGCGCCAGCAACCAAGACAACAACTATGGCTACACCTTC
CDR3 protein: CASNQDNNYGYTF

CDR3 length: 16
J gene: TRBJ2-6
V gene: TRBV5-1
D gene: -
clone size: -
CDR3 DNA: TGCGCAAGCAGCCCGGGACCTTTCTCTGGGGCCAACGTCCTGAGTTTC
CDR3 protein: CASSPGPFSGANVLSF

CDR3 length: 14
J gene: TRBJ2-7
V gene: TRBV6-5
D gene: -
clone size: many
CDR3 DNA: TGTGCCAGCAGTAAAACCGGGGTAGCCTACGAGCAGTACTTC
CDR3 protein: CASSKTGVAYEQYF

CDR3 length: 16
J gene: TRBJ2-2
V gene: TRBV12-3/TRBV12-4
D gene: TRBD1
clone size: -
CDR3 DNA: TGTACCAGCAGCTCTGGGACAGGGTGGAACATCGGGGAGCTGTTTTTT
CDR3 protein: CTSSSGTGWNIGELFF

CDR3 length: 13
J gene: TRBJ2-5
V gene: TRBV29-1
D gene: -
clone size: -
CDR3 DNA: TGCAGCGTTGGAACAGGTGTACAGGAGACCCAGCACTTC
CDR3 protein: CSVGTGVQETQHF

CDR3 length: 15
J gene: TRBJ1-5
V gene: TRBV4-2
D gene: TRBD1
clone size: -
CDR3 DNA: TGTACCAGAAGCCAGAGCGGGACAGGCAAGCAGCCCCAGCATTTT
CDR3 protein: CTRSQSGTGKQPQHF

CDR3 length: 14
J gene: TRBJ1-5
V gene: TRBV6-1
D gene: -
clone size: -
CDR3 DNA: TGTGGCAGCACCCGGGACGACGGCAATCAGCCCCAGCATTTT
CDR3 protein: CGSTRDDGNQPQHF

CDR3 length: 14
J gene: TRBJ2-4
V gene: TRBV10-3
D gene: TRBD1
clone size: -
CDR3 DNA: TGTGCCATCAATGGGGACAGAGGAAAAATCATTCAGTACTTC
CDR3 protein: CAINGDRGKIIQYF

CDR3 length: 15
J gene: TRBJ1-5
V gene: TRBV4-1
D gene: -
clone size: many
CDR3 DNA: TGCGCCAGCAGCCCGGAGGGAGGGAGGGGTCAGCCCCAGCATTTT
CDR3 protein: CASSPEGGRGQPQHF

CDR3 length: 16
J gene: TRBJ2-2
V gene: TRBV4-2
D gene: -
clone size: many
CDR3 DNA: TGTGCCAGCAGCCAATACAGCGGATCTAACACCGGGGAGCTGTTTTTT
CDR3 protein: CASSQYSGSNTGELFF

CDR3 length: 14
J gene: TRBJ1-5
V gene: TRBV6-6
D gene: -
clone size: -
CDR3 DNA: TGTGCCAGCAGTTACAGCCTCCTCTGGGATACGCAGCATTTT
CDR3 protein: CASSYSLLWDTQHF

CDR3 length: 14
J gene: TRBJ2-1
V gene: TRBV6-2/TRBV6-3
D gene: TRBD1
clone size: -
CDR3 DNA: TGTGCCAGTAGTGGACAGGGCTCCCACAACGAGCAGTTCTTC
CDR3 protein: CASSGQGSHNEQFF

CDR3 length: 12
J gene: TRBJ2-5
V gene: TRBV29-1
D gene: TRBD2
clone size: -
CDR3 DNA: TGCAGTGCCCCGGGAGGGAGGGAGACCCAGCACTTC
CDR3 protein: CSAPGGRETQHF

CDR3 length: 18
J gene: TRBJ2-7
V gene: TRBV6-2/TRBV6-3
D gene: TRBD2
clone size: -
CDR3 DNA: TGTGTCAGAAGACCATGGGGGGAAAGCCGGGAGGCCCCCCTCGAGCAGTACTTC
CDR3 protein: CVRRPWGESREAPLEQYF